These 9 T cell receptor beta chains were sequenced from one sample in a study of blood T cell repertoires in COVID-19. TCRdb keeps only in-frame clones here, not all; method: immunoSEQ multiplex PCR. The table shows roughly 330,000 clones, with 65% to 90% occurring only once. The sequenced sample consisted of PBMCs or T cells enriched from blood (not recorded which). The receptors were gathered from a woman under 30 who had recovered from COVID-19.

In DNA, the CDR3 is TGTGCCAGTAGTGCGACAGGGGGAGAGGGCTACACCTTC. Translation: CASSATGGEGYTF. V is TRBV19 and J is TRBJ1-2, with 9 positions matching TRBD1. Germline CDR1 LNHDA, CDR2 SQIVND (reference sequence). V was pared by 5 bases and J by 8 bases, with 6 bases of the junction left unmatched. The CDR3 contains 13 residues.

This clone is a singleton in its sample. The chain has TRBV7-8 and TRBJ2-3; 8 nucleotides line up with TRBD2. The V segment lost 0 bases and the J segment 4 bases; nucleotides outside the gene matches: 15. The CDR3 covers 19 residues. CDR1 is SGHVS and CDR2 is FQNEAQ in the germline V gene. CDR3 loop: CASSLAADGAGVGADTQYF. CDR3 nucleotides: TGTGCCAGCAGCTTAGCGGCCGACGGAGCGGGAGTGGGCGCAGATACGCAGTATTTT.

This sequence joins TRBV15 and TRBJ2-7, with a weak D call TRBD2 (6 bases). CDR3 length equals 14 residues. V was pared by 4 bases and J by 0 bases, with 10 bases between. Germline V gene lookup returns CDR1 LNHNV and CDR2 YYDKDF (reference sequence). The CDR3 DNA follows: TGTGCCACCAGCACTGGGACTTACTCCTACGAGCAGTACTTC. It translates to CATSTGTYSYEQYF.

This sequence joins TRBV5-6 and TRBJ2-1; D is unresolved. Per germline, CDR1 SGHDT and CDR2 YYEEEE. The V end was cut by 2 bases, the J end by 8 bases, with 5 bases between. The length of the CDR3 is 11 residues. CDR3 loop: CASSLRDEQFF. In DNA form, the CDR3 reads TGTGCCAGCAGCTTACGGGATGAGCAGTTCTTC.

The chain has TRBV19 and TRBJ2-1, with TRBD1 matching over 7 bases. The germline gives CDR1 LNHDA, CDR2 SQIVND (reference sequence). Trimming at V came to 6 bases and at J to 2 bases, leaving 7 bases not matched to a gene. The CDR3 consists of 15 residues. CDR3: CASRVTGATYNEQFF. The CDR3 DNA follows: TGTGCCAGTAGGGTTACAGGGGCTACCTACAATGAGCAGTTCTTC.

With regard to this clone: Different DNA sequences within this sample yield the same CDR3. The chain couples TRBV5-1 to TRBJ1-2, with no clear D. Trimming removed 0 bases at V and 3 bases at J, with 6 bases between. The CDR3 is made up of 13 amino acids. Germline CDR1 and CDR2: SGHRS and YFSETQ. The CDR3, as DNA: TGCGCCAGCAGCTTGGACGGGGACTATGGCTACACCTTC. It yields the protein CASSLDGDYGYTF. The whole variable domain, filled in from reference TRBV5-1 and TRBJ1-2, reads KAGVTQTPRYLIKTRGQQVTLSCSPISGHRSVSWYQQTPGQGLQFLFEYFSETQRNKGNFPGRFSGRQFSNSRSEMNVSTLELGDSALYLCASSLDGDYGYTFGSGTRLTVV.

The chain links TRBV12-3 or TRBV12-4 to TRBJ2-2; D gene unclear. V was cut by 4 bases and J by 2 bases, with 5 bases left in between. The CDR3 spans 13 residues. As DNA, the CDR3 is TGTGCCAGCAGTTCCTATAACACCGGGGAGCTGTTTTTT. Its protein is CASSSYNTGELFF.

J is TRBJ2-3 and V is TRBV25-1; maybe TRBD1 (6 bases). V was trimmed by 2 bases and J by 4 bases, leaving 13 bases between them. Germline values: CDR1 MGHDK, CDR2 SYGVNS. The CDR3 contains 15 residues. In DNA, the CDR3 is TGTGCCAGCAGTGAACAGGGGAGAGTCCCAGATACGCAGTATTTT. This encodes CASSEQGRVPDTQYF.

This chain joins TRBV5-1 and TRBJ1-1, with no clear D. Germline V lookup: CDR1 SGHRS, CDR2 YFSETQ. This CDR3 has 15 amino acids. V gave up 5 bases and J gave up 2 bases, with 16 bases separating them. CDR3 nucleotides: TGCGCCAGCAGTCCCTCGGGGAGGGCCAACACTGAAGCTTTCTTT. Translated: CASSPSGRANTEAFF.